The sequence of this T cell receptor beta chain was determined in a study of blood T cell repertoires in COVID-19. Study summary: Sites across the United States, Italy and Spain contributed samples from acute and convalescent COVID-19. T cells, B-cell-depleted T cells, or PBMCs supplied cDNA or gDNA.

Methods used by the authors: Quantification of nucleated cells was approximated via reference gene primer amplification. Data came from immunoSEQ multiplex PCR; TCRdb stores just in-frame clones and leaves some out. V, J and clone size reflect that table, while D and trimming were determined from the DNA. Of about 160,000 clones in the sample, around 90% were seen once. Germline V gene data show CDR1 as SEHNR and CDR2 as FQNEAQ (reference sequence). V trimming: 5 bases; J trimming: 6 bases; junction bases outside the gene matches: 6. The CDR3 runs to 14 residues. This clone was observed a handful of times.

This TCR was sampled from a man between 18 and 29 years old with acute or convalescent COVID-19. Sequenced input: peripheral blood. The chain joins TRBV7-9 to TRBJ1-4; 7 positions match TRBD1. The CDR3 DNA follows: TGTGCCAGCAGCCCGACAGGGATTTATGAAAAACTGTTTTTT. Amino acid sequence: CASSPTGIYEKLFF.